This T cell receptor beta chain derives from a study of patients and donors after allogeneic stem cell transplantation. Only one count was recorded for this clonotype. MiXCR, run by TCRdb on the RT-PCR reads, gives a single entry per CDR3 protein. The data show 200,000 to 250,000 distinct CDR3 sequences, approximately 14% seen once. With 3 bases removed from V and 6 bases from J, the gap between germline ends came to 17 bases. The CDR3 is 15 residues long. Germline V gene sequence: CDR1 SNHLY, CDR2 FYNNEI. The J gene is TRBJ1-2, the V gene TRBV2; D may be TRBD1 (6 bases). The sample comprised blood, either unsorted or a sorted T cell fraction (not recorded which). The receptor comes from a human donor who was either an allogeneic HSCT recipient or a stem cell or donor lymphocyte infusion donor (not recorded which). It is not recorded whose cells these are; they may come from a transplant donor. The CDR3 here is CASSDLVGTSNGYTF. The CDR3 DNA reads TGTGCCAGCAGTGATCTTGTGGGGACAAGCAATGGCTACACCTTC. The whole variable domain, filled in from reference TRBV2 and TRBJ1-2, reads EPEVTQTPSHQVTQMGQEVILRCVPISNHLYFYWYRQILGQKVEFLVSFYNNEISEKSEIFDDQFSVERPDGSNFTLKIRSTKLEDSAMYFCASSDLVGTSNGYTFGSGTRLTVV.